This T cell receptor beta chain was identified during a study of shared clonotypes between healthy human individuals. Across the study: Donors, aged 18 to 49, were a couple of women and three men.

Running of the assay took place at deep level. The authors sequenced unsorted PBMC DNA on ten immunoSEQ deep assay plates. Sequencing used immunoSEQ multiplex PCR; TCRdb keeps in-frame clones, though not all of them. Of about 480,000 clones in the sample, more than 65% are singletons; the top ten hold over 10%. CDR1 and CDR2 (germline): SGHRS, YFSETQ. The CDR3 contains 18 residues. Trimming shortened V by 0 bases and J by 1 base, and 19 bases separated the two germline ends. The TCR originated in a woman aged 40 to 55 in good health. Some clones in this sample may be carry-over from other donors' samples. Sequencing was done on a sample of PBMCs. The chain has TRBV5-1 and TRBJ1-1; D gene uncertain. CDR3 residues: CASSLAPPGRLGNTEAFF. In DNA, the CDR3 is TGCGCCAGCAGCTTGGCCCCCCCGGGGAGACTTGGGAACACTGAAGCTTTCTTT.